One and the same sample provided the 12 T cell receptor beta chains below, sequenced in a study of blood T cells in healthy people across ages. Using a J-beta primer mix together with a sample-barcoded 5' primer, a second PCR was run for roughly 6 to 12 cycles. TCRdb redid the calling of the 5' RACE reads with MiXCR, one entry per CDR3 protein. The sample yields hundreds of thousands of distinct CDR3 sequences, roughly 20% seen once. The sample consisted of blood. These receptors came from a man between 65 and 85 years old in good health.

At least ten counts were recorded for this clonotype. This chain links TRBV5-5 with TRBJ2-7; perhaps TRBD1 as D (6 bases). The CDR3 consists of 15 residues. Germline CDR1 is SGHKS and CDR2 is YYEKEE (reference sequence). V lost 0 bases, J lost 4 bases, and 14 bases lay in between. CDR3 in DNA: TGTGCCAGCAGCTTGGAGAGACAGGTGGGGTACGAGCAGTACTTC. It encodes CASSLERQVGYEQYF.

There are a few counts of this clonotype. The rearrangement uses TRBV18 and TRBJ1-1; D possibly corresponds to TRBD1 (6 bases). Germline V gene data show CDR1 as KGHSH and CDR2 as LQKENI. This CDR3 spans 17 amino acids. V shed 3 bases and J shed 4 bases, with 21 bases lying between them. The CDR3 here is CASSPNLVGAAFTEAFF. CDR3 bases: TGTGCCAGCTCACCCAATTTGGTGGGGGCTGCTTTCACTGAAGCTTTCTTT.

About this clonotype: A much larger clone sits a single nucleotide away, making a read error possible. The genes are TRBV3-1 and TRBJ2-5; D not certain. With the DNA end fitting TRBJ2-7 better, the J assignment may be wrong. The V gene's germline CDR1 is LGHDT and CDR2 YNNKEL (reference sequence). This CDR3 is 14 amino acids long. The chain's CDR3 is CASSPQVQIHEQYF. Written as DNA, the CDR3 is TGTGCCAGCAGCCCTCAGGTACAGATCCACGAGCAGTACTTC.

The V and J genes are TRBV7-9 and TRBJ2-3, with 7 bases fitting TRBD2. Germline CDR1 SEHNR, CDR2 FQNEAQ (reference sequence). The CDR3 loop spans 16 amino acids. V was clipped by 5 bases and J by 2 bases; unmatched bases: 10. CDR3 loop: CASSPRASGYTDTQYF. CDR3 DNA sequence: TGTGCCAGCAGCCCAAGGGCTAGCGGATACACAGATACGCAGTATTTT.

This clonotype was counted between two and nine times. The genes are TRBV18 and TRBJ2-2, with D unresolved. Trimming shortened V by 2 bases and J by 3 bases, and 16 bases separated the two germline ends. This CDR3 comprises 17 residues. The V gene's germline CDR1 is KGHSH and CDR2 LQKENI. The CDR3 region is CASSPNIATGDTGELFF. The DNA for the CDR3 is TGTGCCAGCTCACCAAATATCGCTACCGGTGACACCGGGGAGCTGTTTTTT.

This clonotype was observed a handful of times. This rearrangement joins TRBV20-1 to TRBJ1-1; TRBD1 matches 7 bases. The CDR3 has 13 residues. V gave up 5 bases and J gave up 3 bases; unmatched junction bases: 6. Germline lookup yields CDR1 DFQATT and CDR2 SNEGSKA (reference sequence). The CDR3 coding sequence is TGCAGTGCTGGGGACAGTCGGGACACTGAAGCTTTCTTT. This translates into CSAGDSRDTEAFF.

This chain connects TRBV15 to TRBJ1-1, with no clear D. CDR3 size: 12 residues. Germline loops: CDR1 LNHNV, CDR2 YYDKDF (reference sequence). V lost 3 bases to trimming and J lost 11 bases, with 13 bases between them. The CDR3: CATSSDARSAFF. DNA for the CDR3: TGTGCCACCAGCAGCGACGCCCGATCGGCTTTCTTT.

This clonotype was counted only a few times. The rearrangement joins TRBV25-1 to TRBJ1-4; D is uncertain. Trimming took off 1 base at V and 11 bases at J, with 11 bases between the two ends. The germline gives CDR1 MGHDK, CDR2 SYGVNS. This CDR3 contains 13 residues. DNA of the CDR3: TGTGCCAGCAGTGAATCTTCAGTGGGGAAACTGTTTTTT. Its translation is CASSESSVGKLFF.

This chain connects TRBV25-1 to TRBJ2-7, with 7 bases matching TRBD2. J was trimmed by 2 bases and V by 11 bases; bases with no gene match: 9. Germline values: CDR1 MGHDK, CDR2 SYGVNS. The CDR3 extends over 13 amino acids. The CDR3 here is CAGGGARTYEQYF. CDR3 coding DNA: TGTGCCGGGGGAGGGGCGAGGACCTACGAGCAGTACTTC.

At least ten counts were recorded for this clonotype. V usage is TRBV27 and J usage is TRBJ2-7; 14 positions match TRBD2. The germline V gene has CDR1 MNHEY and CDR2 SMNVEV (reference sequence). The J segment lost 0 bases and the V segment lost 5 bases, leaving 6 bases of the junction unmatched. This CDR3 is built from 17 residues. For the CDR3, the DNA is TGTGCCAGCAGTCCCCTCGGACTAGCGGGAGGCTCCTACGAGCAGTACTTC. Its translation is CASSPLGLAGGSYEQYF.

This clonotype appeared many times. V usage is TRBV15 and J usage is TRBJ1-4; no firm D call. The CDR3 runs to 14 residues. CDR1 is LNHNV and CDR2 is YYDKDF in the germline V gene (reference sequence). The V gene lost 1 base and the J gene lost 3 bases, with 6 bases spanning the gap. The CDR3, as DNA: TGTGCCACCAGCAGAGGCAGTTCTAATGAAAAACTGTTTTTT. Translation gives CATSRGSSNEKLFF.

The chain combines TRBV7-3 with TRBJ2-3, with 7 bases lining up with TRBD1. Germline-derived CDR1 and CDR2 are SGHTA and FQGTGA. CDR3 size: 13 residues. J lost 6 bases, V lost 5 bases, and 5 bases had no gene match. CDR3 DNA: TGTGCCAGCAGCCATGGACAGGTGGATACGCAGTATTTT. Its translation: CASSHGQVDTQYF.